The present entry profiles one TCR beta chain with its context. Its antigen is unidentified. The record originates from a study of cytomegalovirus exposure and HLA in healthy donors. Study in general: Earlier results showed 90 million to 130 million unique TCR beta sequences derived from 150 million to 200 million T cells. General study points: What a later analysis reportedly showed was that an Asian-associated ancestry cluster had fewer N-insertions than the approximately 700-donor mean.

Amplification used 60 Vbeta primers and 13 Jbeta primers. Assay: immunoSEQ multiplex PCR; the TCRdb copy retains only in-frame clones and omits some. Of 100,000 to 120,000 clones listed, over 60% are singletons. Regarding donors, all were healthy bone marrow donors. Sequencing input: PBMCs. The sequence came from an older woman in good health and CMV-seropositive.

CDR3 in amino acids: CATGKNTEAFF. The CDR3, as DNA: TGTGCAACCGGGAAGAACACTGAAGCTTTCTTT. This chain links TRBV28 with TRBJ1-1; D is uncertain. Looked up from germline, CDR1 is MDHEN and CDR2 is SYDVKM. This CDR3 is 11 amino acids long.